These T cell receptor beta chains were read from a single sample in a study of a mutant IDH1 vaccine in newly diagnosed glioma. Measured with immunoSEQ multiplex PCR; TCRdb has only the in-frame clones, and not every one. The sample includes about 58,000 clones, 80% to 90% of them seen just once. Their target antigens are unknown. The starting material was PBMCs, obtained from a glioma patient whose treatment included an IDH1 peptide vaccine. Receptors were obtained from a woman aged 45 to 65 with glioma. The CDR3 runs from the conserved cysteine through the conserved F or W. Fields, in order: clone size, J gene, V gene, CDR3 protein. Some rows mark clone size as missing; the rest say once, few, many or name a class of expanded clone.

size: NA
J: TRBJ1-1
V: TRBV6-5
CDR3: CASRYRGGLEAFF

size: NA
J: TRBJ1-5
V: TRBV6-5
CDR3: CASSYSRDQPQHF

size: few
J: TRBJ1-4
V: TRBV5-1
CDR3: CASSPDTPGTNEKLFF

size: NA
J: TRBJ1-6
V: TRBV4-3
CDR3: CASSQVGGKGSPLHF

size: NA
J: TRBJ1-5
V: TRBV4-1
CDR3: CASSQDQGNQPQHF

size: NA
J: TRBJ1-5
V: TRBV27
CDR3: CASSLSADRRDRGQIGNQPQHF

size: NA
J: TRBJ2-3
V: TRBV5-6
CDR3: CASSLPLTGLTDTQYF

size: NA
J: TRBJ1-5
V: TRBV2
CDR3: CASSQLGQPQHF

size: NA
J: TRBJ1-6
V: TRBV6-5
CDR3: CASSYEDRDSPLHF

size: NA
J: TRBJ2-5
V: TRBV7-6
CDR3: CASSLSHDSVVETQYF

size: NA
J: TRBJ2-1
V: TRBV6-1
CDR3: CASSDPGGPSYNEQFF

size: NA
J: TRBJ2-2
V: TRBV5-4
CDR3: CASGQVHGGRTGELFF

size: NA
J: TRBJ1-1
V: TRBV28
CDR3: CASSLPPQGAQTEAFF

size: NA
J: TRBJ2-3
V: TRBV9
CDR3: CASSVGSSPNTDTQYF

size: NA
J: TRBJ2-2
V: TRBV6-6
CDR3: CASTLTAPVTGELFF

size: once
J: TRBJ1-3
V: TRBV4-1
CDR3: CASSQGDTQSGNTIYF

size: NA
J: TRBJ2-7
V: TRBV9
CDR3: CASSLVWALGSGGPYEQYF

size: NA
J: TRBJ2-7
V: TRBV11-3
CDR3: CASSSNAGYEQYF

size: NA
J: TRBJ1-1
V: TRBV18
CDR3: CASSPHPRGAEAFF

size: NA
J: TRBJ2-7
V: TRBV5-1
CDR3: CASSFEGVPSYEQYF

size: NA
J: TRBJ2-3
V: TRBV7-3
CDR3: CASSSGGTTRTQYF

size: few
J: TRBJ1-4
V: TRBV5-6
CDR3: CASSSRDRDEKLFF

size: once
J: TRBJ1-4
V: TRBV6-6
CDR3: CASSRGEKLFF

size: NA
J: TRBJ1-2
V: TRBV7-2
CDR3: CASSSRLYGYTF

size: NA
J: TRBJ1-1
V: TRBV19
CDR3: CASSRTGANTEAFF

size: NA
J: TRBJ2-3
V: TRBV30
CDR3: CAWTPTIDTQYF

size: NA
J: TRBJ2-7
V: TRBV19
CDR3: CASSTGPAYEQYF

size: NA
J: TRBJ2-6
V: TRBV5-4
CDR3: CASSFTGSGANVLTF

size: NA
J: TRBJ2-5
V: TRBV6-5
CDR3: CASNRPQETQYF

size: NA
J: TRBJ2-7
V: TRBV5-1
CDR3: CASSLGLGGPNYEQYF

size: NA
J: TRBJ1-2
V: TRBV27
CDR3: CASSLRGLGDYGYTF

size: NA
J: TRBJ1-3
V: TRBV10-3
CDR3: CAISESWGFSGNTIYF

size: NA
J: TRBJ1-1
V: TRBV5-1
CDR3: CASSPDRGGEAFF

size: NA
J: TRBJ2-5
V: TRBV5-1
CDR3: CASSLAGQGETQYF

size: NA
J: TRBJ2-5
V: TRBV5-6
CDR3: CASSRDGQETQYF

size: NA
J: TRBJ2-1
V: TRBV5-6
CDR3: CASSLEGNEQFF

size: few
J: TRBJ1-2
V: TRBV10-2
CDR3: CASSTEDRYGYTF

size: few
J: TRBJ1-1
V: TRBV4-1
CDR3: CASSPWTGKGTEAFF

size: NA
J: TRBJ1-2
V: TRBV6-1
CDR3: CASSERYAEIYGYTF

size: NA
J: TRBJ2-1
V: TRBV6-1
CDR3: CASSERLLSSYNEQFF

size: NA
J: TRBJ1-2
V: TRBV5-6
CDR3: CASSFRDRDFYGYTF

size: few
J: TRBJ1-2
V: TRBV7-9
CDR3: CASSPGGYGYTF

size: NA
J: TRBJ1-1
V: TRBV19
CDR3: CASSFDYIEAAFF

size: NA
J: TRBJ1-1
V: TRBV14
CDR3: CASSPFLRLTDTEAFF

size: NA
J: TRBJ2-2
V: TRBV7-2
CDR3: CASRTGGLNTGELFF

size: once
J: TRBJ2-3
V: TRBV4-3
CDR3: CASSYRDRGPKDTQYF

size: NA
J: TRBJ1-1
V: TRBV10-3
CDR3: CATVQQGTNTEAFF

size: NA
J: TRBJ1-2
V: TRBV9
CDR3: CASSTRPGEGYTF

size: NA
J: TRBJ1-4
V: TRBV7-2
CDR3: CASSFRRSEKLFF

size: NA
J: TRBJ2-2
V: TRBV9
CDR3: CASSVDPGANTGELFF

size: NA
J: TRBJ1-4
V: TRBV18
CDR3: CASSLGQAQKGSNEKLFF

size: NA
J: TRBJ2-1
V: TRBV11-2
CDR3: CASETGTDYNEQFF

size: once
J: TRBJ2-3
V: TRBV5-1
CDR3: CASRGTGGAGTDTQYF

size: NA
J: TRBJ1-5
V: TRBV7-2
CDR3: CASSFSGGFNQPQHF

size: NA
J: TRBJ1-6
V: TRBV6-1
CDR3: CASSEKSPLHF